The 18 T cell receptor beta chains below all came from one sample that was sequenced in a study of CD8 T cells in ankylosing spondylitis. A single record per CDR3 protein comes from TCRdb applying MiXCR to the 5' RACE reads. The sample lists about 750,000 distinct CDR3 sequences, around 19% occurring once. These receptors lack a known antigen. Regarding the study as a whole: A TCR beta motif made of fewer than ten highly homologous variants seemed typical of ankylosing spondylitis blood.

Material: blood, either unsorted or a sorted T cell fraction (not recorded which). These receptors were taken from a male donor with ankylosing spondylitis.

The chain recombines TRBV6-5 with TRBJ1-3; no firm D call. CDR1 is MNHEY and CDR2 is SVGAGI in the germline V gene. Trimming removed 2 bases from V and 0 bases from J, with 11 bases in between. The CDR3 is made up of 16 amino acids. The CDR3 loop is CASSYTRKDSGNTIYF. The CDR3 DNA reads as TGTGCCAGCAGTTACACCCGGAAGGACTCTGGAAACACCATATATTTT.

The chain joins TRBV4-1 to TRBJ1-5, with unresolved D. The V gene's germline CDR1 is MGHRA and CDR2 YSYEKL. This CDR3 spans 13 amino acids. Between the trimmed V and J ends, which lost 1 base and 3 bases, there was a span of 4 bases. CDR3 amino acids: CASSQGNNQPQHF. The CDR3 bases are TGCGCCAGCAGCCAAGGGAACAATCAGCCCCAGCATTTT.

V gene TRBV24-1 combines with J gene TRBJ2-1, with TRBD2 matching 12 bases. Germline V CDR1 and CDR2: KGHDR, SFDVKD. The CDR3 loop spans 18 amino acids. J lost 11 bases, V lost 2 bases, and 15 bases had no gene match. The CDR3: CATSDYRTSGARAVQQFF. CDR3 DNA: TGTGCCACCAGTGATTACCGGACTAGCGGGGCGAGAGCGGTTCAGCAGTTCTTC.

The chain employs TRBV11-2 and TRBJ2-7, with 14 bases lining up with TRBD2. With 4 bases clipped from V and 2 bases from J, the junction kept 16 bases outside the gene matches. Germline-derived CDR1 and CDR2 are SGHAT and FQNNGV. There are 20 residues in the CDR3. CDR3 in DNA: TGTGCCAGCAGCTCATTCGAGGGACAAGGGACTAGCGGGGGTACCTACGAGCAGTACTTC. This encodes CASSSFEGQGTSGGTYEQYF. Variable domain in full (rest from reference TRBV11-2 and TRBJ2-7): EAGVAQSPRYKIIEKRQSVAFWCNPISGHATLYWYQQILGQGPKLLIQFQNNGVVDDSQLPKDRFSAERLKGVDSTLKIQPAKLEDSAVYLCASSSFEGQGTSGGTYEQYFGPGTRLTVT.

Turning to this clonotype: The germline gene is not matched at one end of the junction; a read error may be the cause. This rearrangement joins TRBV7-7 to TRBJ1-3, with a possible D match to TRBD1 (5 bases). The germline V gene has CDR1 SSHAT and CDR2 FNYEAQ (reference sequence). CDR3 size: 18 residues. The CDR3 here is CASSLPGRRHSSGNTIYF. The CDR3 DNA reads TGTGCTAGCAGCTTACCGGGACGCCGCCATTCCTCTGGAAACACCATATATTTT. Filled out from reference TRBV7-7 and TRBJ1-3, the complete variable domain reads GAGVSQSPRYKVTKRGQDVTLRCDPISSHATLYWYQQALGQGPEFLTYFNYEAQPDKSGLPSDRFSAERPEGSISTLTIQRTEQRDSAMYRCASSLPGRRHSSGNTIYFGEGSWLTVV.

V usage is TRBV5-4 and J usage is TRBJ1-1; D is ambiguous. This CDR3 has 14 residues. CDR1 and CDR2 from the germline V gene are SGHNT and YYREEE (reference sequence). V was cut by 1 base and J by 3 bases, with 10 bases left in between. The CDR3 DNA follows: TGTGCCAGCAGCTTGTTGTTCGGGGACACTGAAGCTTTCTTT. Its protein is CASSLLFGDTEAFF.

This sequence joins TRBV20-1 and TRBJ2-3, with TRBD2 matching 7 bases. Trimming took 5 bases from V and 8 from J; bases not matched to a gene: 19. This CDR3 has 16 residues. Germline V gives CDR1 DFQATT, CDR2 SNEGSKA (reference sequence). Written as DNA, the CDR3 is TGCAGTGCTCCCCCCTCTGGGGACTACCGGGGCGGTACGCAGTATTTT. Its protein product is CSAPPSGDYRGGTQYF.

The chain couples TRBV5-1 to TRBJ1-5; D is perhaps TRBD1 (5 bases). The CDR3 spans 14 residues. V lost 0 bases and J lost 7, with 11 bases in between. Germline V gene sequence: CDR1 SGHRS, CDR2 YFSETQ. The CDR3 nucleotides are TGCGCCAGCAGCTTGGACGACGGGGGGCAGCCCCAGCATTTT. Translation: CASSLDDGGQPQHF.

The V call is TRBV12-3 or TRBV12-4, the J call TRBJ1-6; D is unclear. The CDR3 spans 13 residues. V was shortened by 2 bases and J by 12 bases, with 11 bases between the two germline ends. Here the CDR3 reads CASSLRESGPLHF. The CDR3, as DNA: TGTGCCAGCAGTTTAAGGGAATCGGGACCCCTCCACTTT.

This clonotype was detected a few times. V and J are TRBV12-3 or TRBV12-4 and TRBJ1-1; TRBD1 agrees at 7 bases. The CDR3 length is 14 residues. With V trimmed by 7 bases and J by 4 bases, 9 bases remained unmatched. CDR3: CASNRDRIATEAFF. The CDR3 DNA sequence: TGTGCCAGCAACCGGGACAGAATTGCCACTGAAGCTTTCTTT.

This sequence joins TRBV29-1 and TRBJ2-1, with 7 bases aligning to TRBD2. CDR1 is SQVTM and CDR2 is ANQGSEA in the germline V gene. The CDR3 has 11 amino acids. J gave up 14 bases and V 4 bases, and 8 bases lay outside the gene matches. CDR3 DNA: TGCAGCGTTGTGGGGACTACCACGGAGTTCTTC. This encodes CSVVGTTTEFF.

There are a few counts of this clonotype. CDR3 in amino acids: CASSLSQGGTEAFF. The CDR3 DNA sequence: TGTGCCAGCAGTTTATCGCAGGGCGGGACTGAAGCTTTCTTT. V is TRBV28 and J is TRBJ1-1; weak D call: TRBD1 (5 bases). The CDR3 consists of 14 residues. CDR1 and CDR2 (germline): MDHEN, SYDVKM. Trimming left V 1 base short and J 5 bases short, with 11 bases between.

This clonotype was seen a few times. The chain is built from TRBV5-1 and TRBJ2-2, with D possibly being TRBD1 (6 bases). The germline CDR1 and CDR2 sequences are SGHRS and YFSETQ. V was pared by 0 bases and J by 0 bases, with 12 bases between. The CDR3 spans 17 residues. The CDR3 nucleotides are TGCGCCAGCAGCTTGGGCCCACAGGGCTCGAACACCGGGGAGCTGTTTTTT. It yields the protein CASSLGPQGSNTGELFF.

This clonotype was counted ten times or more. This chain joins TRBV5-1 and TRBJ1-5; D not resolved. Trimming left V 2 bases short and J 0 bases short, with 9 bases between. The CDR3 length is 15 residues. Looked up from germline, CDR1 is SGHRS and CDR2 is YFSETQ. CDR3 sequence: CASSLSGNSNQPQHF. CDR3 DNA: TGCGCCAGCAGCTTATCTGGAAATAGCAATCAGCCCCAGCATTTT.

This clonotype was seen only a few times. The chain has TRBV20-1 and TRBJ2-1; D is possibly TRBD1 (6 bases). The CDR3 is made up of 11 amino acids. V was pared by 6 bases and J by 8 bases, with 11 bases between. CDR1 DFQATT and CDR2 SNEGSKA come from the germline V gene (reference sequence). The CDR3 DNA follows: TGCAGTGCCTCTAACAGGGATGAGCAGTTCTTC. Its protein is CSASNRDEQFF.

This rearrangement joins TRBV20-1 to TRBJ1-1; D is undetermined. V was cut by 6 bases and J by 6 bases, with 11 bases left in between. This CDR3 has 11 amino acids. Germline V gives CDR1 DFQATT, CDR2 SNEGSKA (reference sequence). The CDR3 protein is CSATELAEAFF. In DNA, the CDR3 is TGCAGTGCCACCGAGTTGGCTGAAGCTTTCTTT.

This clonotype was picked up a small number of times. This chain joins TRBV24-1 and TRBJ2-1; D could derive from TRBD1 or TRBD2 (5 bases each). CDR1 is KGHDR, CDR2 SFDVKD, per germline. This CDR3 contains 16 residues. Between the trimmed V and J ends, which lost 5 bases and 7 bases, there was a span of 20 bases. The CDR3 nucleotides are TGTGCCACCAGTGCCGGGACCCTAGGTATTGGGAATGAGCAGTTCTTC. Translation: CATSAGTLGIGNEQFF.

The J gene is TRBJ2-1, the V gene TRBV29-1; D is possibly TRBD1 or TRBD2 (5 bases each). This CDR3 comprises 14 residues. V was cut by 1 base and J by 7 bases, with 14 bases left in between. CDR1 SQVTM and CDR2 ANQGSEA come from the germline V gene. CDR3 nucleotide sequence: TGCAGCGTTGAAGGAGGGCAATGGGGGAATGAGCAGTTCTTC. Its translation is CSVEGGQWGNEQFF.